What follows are 26 T cell receptor beta chains derived from one specimen sequenced in a study of T cells in Graves' hyperthyroidism and ophthalmopathy. The investigators amplified TCR beta CDR3 regions from RNA transcripts. Initially, a first-round RT-PCR of the TCR CDR3 employed the HTBI primer set. TCRdb reanalysed the multiplex PCR reads using MiXCR and keeps one entry per CDR3 protein. The sample holds about 840,000 distinct CDR3 sequences; over 35% are singletons and the top ten take 8.9%. Sample: blood. The source of these receptors is a young man with Graves' hyperthyroidism.

V and J are TRBV29-1 and TRBJ2-5, with 7 bases identical to TRBD2. The CDR3 has 12 residues. Losses at the gene ends were 8 bases for V and 6 bases for J; bases not matched to a gene: 9. CDR1 and CDR2 from the germline V gene are SQVTM and ANQGSEA. The CDR3 DNA reads TGCAGCCTTCTTGGAGCGGGGAAGACCCAGTACTTC. It codes for CSLLGAGKTQYF.

This clonotype was seen ten or more times. This rearrangement joins TRBV25-1 to TRBJ1-1; D is undetermined. CDR1 is MGHDK, CDR2 SYGVNS, per germline. The V end lost 5 bases, the J end lost 3 bases, and 10 bases lay between the germline ends. The CDR3 has 13 amino acids. CDR3 DNA: TGTGCCAGCAGTCTAGGGATTCACACTGAAGCTTTCTTT. Translated: CASSLGIHTEAFF.

This clonotype has more than one count but fewer than ten. V is TRBV20-1 and J is TRBJ2-5; D is ambiguous. The length of the CDR3 is 12 residues. V lost 4 bases to trimming and J lost 3 bases, with 9 bases between them. Germline V gene data show CDR1 as DFQATT and CDR2 as SNEGSKA (reference sequence). CDR3 in amino acids: CSATPRKETQYF. The CDR3 region has the DNA TGCAGTGCTACCCCCAGGAAAGAGACCCAGTACTTC.

In this sample, this clonotype turned up a few times. The chain has TRBV7-8 and TRBJ2-5; D unclear. Germline CDR1 is SGHVS and CDR2 is FQNEAQ. The V and J ends lost 2 bases and 5 bases respectively, with 12 bases between them. The CDR3 has 14 residues. The CDR3 protein is CASSLHGRSETQYF. As DNA, the CDR3 is TGTGCCAGCAGCTTACACGGGCGGTCCGAGACCCAGTACTTC.

This clonotype was recorded a few times. This rearrangement joins TRBV12-3 or TRBV12-4 to TRBJ1-1, with 8 positions matching TRBD1. V was pared by 7 bases and J by 3 bases, with 7 bases of the junction left unmatched. This CDR3 is built from 14 residues. CDR3 DNA: TGTGCCAGCACCTCAGGACAGGGCTACACTGAAGCTTTCTTT. Amino acid sequence: CASTSGQGYTEAFF.

This clonotype appeared a few times. This chain joins TRBV20-1 and TRBJ2-5; 7 nucleotides align to TRBD1. This CDR3 comprises 14 residues. Germline V gene data show CDR1 as DFQATT and CDR2 as SNEGSKA (reference sequence). With 0 bases clipped from V and 6 bases from J, the junction kept 7 bases outside the gene matches. The CDR3 region is CSAREDRPTQTQYF. As DNA, the CDR3 is TGCAGTGCTAGAGAGGACAGGCCGACCCAGACCCAGTACTTC.

This clonotype was seen repeatedly, ten times or more. This rearrangement joins TRBV10-3 to TRBJ2-5, with D tentatively TRBD2 (6 bases). This CDR3 comprises 14 residues. The germline V gene has CDR1 ENHRY and CDR2 SYGVKD. With 0 bases removed from V and 5 bases from J, the gap between germline ends came to 10 bases. The CDR3 coding sequence is TGTGCCATCAGTGAGTCCGCGGGAAGTGAGACCCAGTACTTC. Its translation: CAISESAGSETQYF.

Only a few counts were recorded for this clonotype. The chain couples TRBV14 to TRBJ1-6; 7 bases are a match to TRBD1. V lost 3 bases to trimming and J lost 10 bases; unmatched junction nucleotides: 9. This CDR3 has 15 residues. CDR1 SGHDN and CDR2 FVKESK come from the germline V gene. CDR3 region: CASSHTSGGSSPLHF. CDR3 DNA: TGTGCCAGCAGCCATACCTCAGGGGGGTCGTCACCCCTCCACTTT.

The CDR3 DNA is TGTGCCAGCAGTTTGGATGAGGATACCCAAAGGGACTCGGAAGCTTTCTTT. It codes for CASSLDEDTQRDSEAFF. V is TRBV28 and J is TRBJ1-1, with D possibly matching TRBD1 (5 bases). The V gene lost 3 bases and the J gene lost 8 bases, with 25 bases spanning the gap. This CDR3 is built from 17 residues. Germline CDR1 is MDHEN and CDR2 is SYDVKM.

Details on this clonotype: Mismatch with germline at one junction end may stem from a read error. V and J are TRBV5-4 and TRBJ1-1; D is undetermined. CDR1 and CDR2 from the germline V gene are SGHNT and YYREEE (reference sequence). This CDR3 is built from 14 residues. The CDR3 spells CASSQVKGNTEAFF. The CDR3 DNA is TGCGCCAGCAGCCAAGTTAAGGGTAACACTGAAGCTTTCTTT. The entire variable domain, with the rest obtained from reference TRBV5-4 and TRBJ1-1, is as follows: ETGVTQSPTHLIKTRGQQVTLRCSSQSGHNTVSWYQQALGQGPQFIFQYYREEENGRGNFPPRFSGLQFPNYSSELNVNALELDDSALYLCASSQVKGNTEAFFGQGTRLTVV.

The table lists this clonotype with a few counts. V usage is TRBV12-3 or TRBV12-4 and J usage is TRBJ1-4; D is undetermined. The CDR3 sequence is 13 residues long. V was clipped by 5 bases and J by 6 bases, with 10 bases between them. In DNA form, the CDR3 reads TGTGCCAGCAGTCCGGACGGAGATGAAAAACTGTTTTTT. It codes for CASSPDGDEKLFF.

CDR3: CSASDTGTGGPYEQYF. For the CDR3, the DNA is TGCAGTGCTAGTGATACCGGGACAGGGGGCCCCTACGAGCAGTACTTC. V is TRBV20-1 and J is TRBJ2-7; 12 nucleotides match TRBD1. The CDR3 totals 16 residues. Germline lookup yields CDR1 DFQATT and CDR2 SNEGSKA (reference sequence). J was trimmed by 2 bases and V by 3 bases; bases with no gene match: 8.

V and J are TRBV24-1 and TRBJ2-5, with unresolved D. The CDR3 runs to 15 residues. The germline V gene has CDR1 KGHDR and CDR2 SFDVKD. V lost 3 bases and J 2 bases, leaving 12 bases between the germline ends. In nucleotides, the CDR3 is TGTGCCACCAGTGATCCAGGCGGCGAACAAGAGACCCAGTACTTC. Translated, it gives CATSDPGGEQETQYF.

This chain connects TRBV7-9 to TRBJ2-2; 7 bases line up with TRBD1. The germline gives CDR1 SEHNR, CDR2 FQNEAQ (reference sequence). V dropped 6 bases and J dropped 7; count of bases not matched to a gene: 8. The CDR3 runs to 14 residues. The CDR3 loop is CASRSGQSLGELFF. Here the CDR3 DNA reads TGTGCCAGCAGATCGGGACAGAGCCTCGGGGAGCTGTTTTTT.

V and J are TRBV5-8 and TRBJ1-5; D is undetermined. The CDR3 is made up of 13 amino acids. V lost 0 bases and J lost 7, with 8 bases in between. The germline gives CDR1 SGHTS, CDR2 YDEGEE. The CDR3 region is CASSLVSDQPQHF. For the CDR3, the DNA is TGTGCCAGCAGCTTGGTGAGCGACCAGCCCCAGCATTTT. Together with reference TRBV5-8 and TRBJ1-5, the CDR3 gives the full variable domain: EAGVTQSPTHLIKTRGQQATLRCSPISGHTSVYWYQQALGLGLQFLLWYDEGEERNRGNFPPRFSGRQFPNYSSELNVNALELEDSALYLCASSLVSDQPQHFGDGTRLSIL.

The V gene is TRBV10-3, the J gene TRBJ2-7; maybe TRBD1 (5 bases). CDR3 length: 13 amino acids. CDR1 is ENHRY and CDR2 is SYGVKD in the germline V gene. Trimming removed 10 bases from V and 4 bases from J, with 17 bases in between. The CDR3 spells CASMAGPGYEQYF. The CDR3 DNA sequence: TGTGCCAGCATGGCAGGGCCTGGATACGAGCAGTACTTC.

The chain has TRBV29-1 and TRBJ2-5; 10 bases agree with TRBD2. CDR3 size: 13 residues. V shed 7 bases, J shed 0 bases, and the junction held 2 bases outside the gene matches. Germline CDR1 is SQVTM and CDR2 is ANQGSEA. The CDR3 region has the DNA TGCAGCGCTAGCGGGGGCGACCAAGAGACCCAGTACTTC. Translated, it gives CSASGGDQETQYF.

The chain combines TRBV6-9 with TRBJ2-5; TRBD2 agrees at 10 bases. Germline V CDR1 and CDR2: MNHGY, SVAAGI. The CDR3 totals 14 residues. V was clipped by 10 bases and J by 1 base; unmatched bases: 6. The CDR3 here is CATSEREGQETQYF. In DNA, the CDR3 is TGTGCCACCTCTGAGCGGGAGGGCCAAGAGACCCAGTACTTC.

This chain joins TRBV2 and TRBJ2-3; 10 bases line up with TRBD2. Germline V CDR1 and CDR2: SNHLY, FYNNEI. This CDR3 contains 11 residues. CDR3 region: CVSGGRSTQYF. For the CDR3, the DNA is TGTGTTAGCGGGGGGAGGAGTACGCAGTATTTT.

This clonotype showed up just a few times. The chain has TRBV6-5 and TRBJ1-2; TRBD1 matches 7 bases. J gave up 2 bases and V 8 bases, and 5 bases lay outside the gene matches. CDR1 and CDR2 (germline): MNHEY, SVGAGI. This CDR3 is built from 13 residues. The CDR3 sequence: CASALGQNYGYTF. CDR3 sequence (DNA): TGTGCCAGCGCTTTGGGACAGAACTATGGCTACACCTTC.

Concerning this clonotype itself: At one end the junction does not follow the germline gene, possibly because of a read error. The rearrangement joins TRBV10-3 to TRBJ2-7; the D gene could be TRBD1 or TRBD2 (5 bases each). Per germline, CDR1 ENHRY and CDR2 SYGVKD. This CDR3 spans 12 amino acids. CDR3 sequence (DNA): TGTGTCATCAGTGAGTGGGGGAACGAGCAGTACTTC. Residues: CVISEWGNEQYF.

This clonotype was recorded at least ten times. The chain joins TRBV7-8 to TRBJ1-2, with D perhaps TRBD1 (5 bases). V shed 1 base and J shed 4 bases, with 13 bases lying between them. The CDR3 has 15 residues. Germline assignment: CDR1 SGHVS and CDR2 FQNEAQ. The CDR3 protein is CASSLGGHPSYGYTF. CDR3 DNA sequence: TGTGCCAGCAGCTTAGGAGGACACCCGAGCTATGGCTACACCTTC.

This clonotype was seen more than once but under ten times. The rearrangement uses TRBV6-1 and TRBJ1-2; D unclear. This CDR3 comprises 13 residues. CDR1 and CDR2 from the germline V gene are MNHNS and SASEGT. V was cut by 5 bases and J by 0 bases, with 7 bases left in between. CDR3 sequence reads: CASSSKTNYGYTF. The CDR3 nucleotides read TGTGCCAGCAGTTCTAAAACTAACTATGGCTACACCTTC.

This clonotype was counted ten times or more. The rearrangement links TRBV29-1 to TRBJ2-5, with D possibly being TRBD1 or TRBD2 (5 bases each). CDR1 SQVTM and CDR2 ANQGSEA come from the germline V gene. The V and J ends lost 6 bases and 1 base respectively, with 12 bases between them. The CDR3 length is 13 residues. CDR3 residues: CSVRVGVQETQYF. Written as DNA, the CDR3 is TGCAGCGTGAGGGTAGGGGTCCAAGAGACCCAGTACTTC.

This clonotype was counted at least ten times. The J gene is TRBJ2-2, the V gene TRBV10-3; D gene unclear. Looked up from germline, CDR1 is ENHRY and CDR2 is SYGVKD. V was clipped by 2 bases and J by 1 base, with 8 bases between them. This CDR3 spans 15 amino acids. The CDR3 loop is CAISESKQNTGELFF. CDR3 bases: TGTGCCATCAGTGAGAGTAAACAGAACACCGGGGAGCTGTTTTTT.

This clonotype was counted between two and nine times. J is TRBJ2-7 and V is TRBV6-6; possible D gene TRBD1, 6 bases. Germline lookup yields CDR1 MNHNY and CDR2 SVGAGI (reference sequence). The CDR3 length is 14 residues. Deletions cut 6 bases from V and 5 bases from J, with 17 bases between. The CDR3 DNA sequence: TGTGCCAGCAGCCCGGGACACCGTTTTAACGAGCAGTACTTC. Protein product: CASSPGHRFNEQYF.